Below, 32 T cell receptor beta chains from the same sample are listed, as sequenced in a study of blood T cell repertoires in COVID-19. Libraries were prepared by immunoSEQ multiplex PCR; TCRdb keeps only in-frame clonotypes and omits some of them. Among approximately 150,000 clones listed, more than 75% were seen once. Specimen: peripheral blood. These receptors all come from a human donor with acute or convalescent COVID-19. The donor label of this sample is uncertain.

This sequence joins TRBV6-1 and TRBJ1-5; TRBD1 is a possible D gene (5 bases). Germline V lookup: CDR1 MNHNS, CDR2 SASEGT. CDR3 size: 18 residues. V lost 2 bases and J 0 bases, leaving 17 bases between the germline ends. CDR3 residues: CASSELRRGTYSNQPQHF. CDR3 in DNA: TGTGCCAGCAGTGAACTCCGAAGGGGCACCTATAGCAATCAGCCCCAGCATTTT.

This clone was seen only once. The V call is TRBV7-2, the J call TRBJ1-2, with D perhaps TRBD1 (6 bases). This CDR3 contains 14 residues. Germline CDR1 reads SGHTA; CDR2 reads FQGNSA. Trimming removed 5 bases from V and 12 bases from J, with 22 bases in between. This CDR3 reads CASSPSRQEPMHTF. Here the CDR3 DNA reads TGTGCCAGCAGCCCCTCCAGACAGGAGCCTATGCACACCTTC.

The rearrangement uses TRBV10-2 and TRBJ1-2; no definite D call. This CDR3 comprises 14 residues. Deletions cut 2 bases from V and 8 bases from J, with 15 bases between. The germline V gene encodes CDR1 WSHSY and CDR2 SAAADI. In nucleotides, the CDR3 is TGCGCCAGCAGTGAGGCCCTATCTTTCCACGGCTACACCTTC. This sequence encodes CASSEALSFHGYTF.

The chain is built from TRBV6-5 and TRBJ1-6; unclear D gene. The V and J ends lost 6 bases and 0 bases respectively, with 6 bases between them. CDR1 is MNHEY and CDR2 is SVGAGI in the germline V gene. This CDR3 is 14 amino acids long. The CDR3 here is CASSESSYNSPLHF. For the CDR3, the DNA is TGTGCCAGCAGCGAGAGCTCCTATAATTCACCCCTCCACTTT.

The gene calls are TRBV18 and TRBJ1-2; weak D call: TRBD1 (5 bases). The ends were cut back, 3 bases at V and 1 base at J, with 12 bases in the middle. CDR3 length: 15 residues. Germline loops: CDR1 KGHSH, CDR2 LQKENI. The CDR3 nucleotides read TGTGCCAGCTCACCGGGGGGAAACCTTAACTATGGCTACACCTTC. Translated, it gives CASSPGGNLNYGYTF.

The V and J genes are TRBV29-1 and TRBJ1-5; 7 bases map to TRBD1. This CDR3 has 13 residues. Losses at the gene ends were 6 bases for V and 0 bases for J; bases not matched to a gene: 2. The germline CDR1 and CDR2 sequences are SQVTM and ANQGSEA. Here the CDR3 DNA reads TGCAGCGTGGGACAGAATAGCAATCAGCCCCAGCATTTT. As protein: CSVGQNSNQPQHF. Complete variable domain (other parts from reference TRBV29-1 and TRBJ1-5): SAVISQKPSRDICQRGTSLTIQCQVDSQVTMMFWYRQQPGQSLTLIATANQGSEATYESGFVIDKFPISRPNLTFSTLTVSNMSPEDSSIYLCSVGQNSNQPQHFGDGTRLSIL.

The V and J genes are TRBV6-4 and TRBJ2-1; D call uncertain. The germline V gene encodes CDR1 MRHNA and CDR2 SNTAGT. This CDR3 region has 13 residues. Trimming shortened V by 4 bases and J by 1 base, and 5 bases separated the two germline ends. CDR3 bases: TGTGCCAGCAGTGCTAGTTCCTACAATGAGCAGTTCTTC. Encoded protein: CASSASSYNEQFF.

This chain joins TRBV7-8 and TRBJ1-5, with D perhaps matching TRBD1 (6 bases). CDR1 and CDR2 (germline): SGHVS, FQNEAQ. This CDR3 is 15 amino acids long. Trimming pared 8 bases from V and 2 bases from J, leaving 16 bases between. The CDR3 region is CASELLAGGNQPQHF. The CDR3 DNA is TGTGCCAGCGAACTTTTAGCAGGGGGCAATCAGCCCCAGCATTTT.

The CDR3 protein is CATGLRRGLGETQYF. CDR3 DNA: TGTGCCACGGGTCTAAGGCGGGGGCTGGGAGAGACCCAGTACTTC. The V and J genes are TRBV24-1 and TRBJ2-5; TRBD2 might be the D (7 bases). The CDR3 has 15 amino acids. Germline CDR1 is KGHDR and CDR2 is SFDVKD. V was shortened by 10 bases and J by 4 bases, with 21 bases between the two germline ends.

The J gene is TRBJ1-4, the V gene TRBV13; the match to TRBD1 covers 7 bases. V was pared by 0 bases and J by 5 bases, with 9 bases of the junction left unmatched. The CDR3 has 17 residues. Per germline, CDR1 PRHDT and CDR2 FYEKMQ (reference sequence). The CDR3 coding sequence is TGTGCCAGCAGCTTAGGGGGCGGATGGGACAGAAATGAAAAACTGTTTTTT. Residues: CASSLGGGWDRNEKLFF.

This clone was detected many times. The chain employs TRBV27 and TRBJ1-2; 7 nucleotides line up with TRBD1. Germline values: CDR1 MNHEY, CDR2 SMNVEV (reference sequence). This CDR3 contains 16 residues. V gave up 3 bases and J gave up 4 bases; unmatched junction bases: 11. In DNA form, the CDR3 reads TGTGCCAGCAGTTTCCAGGGGGACGGAGTAATCTATGGCTACACCTTC. Translating gives CASSFQGDGVIYGYTF.

This chain connects TRBV3-1 (or the pseudogene TRBV3-2) to TRBJ2-7; D possibly corresponds to TRBD1 (5 bases). Trimming removed 4 bases from V and 0 bases from J, with 10 bases in between. CDR3 length: 14 amino acids. Germline CDR1 LGHDT, CDR2 YNNKEL (reference sequence). CDR3 coding DNA: TGTGCCAGCAGCCGGTCAGGGCCCTCCTACGAGCAGTACTTC. Its translation: CASSRSGPSYEQYF.

The chain joins TRBV2 to TRBJ2-5, with TRBD1 as a possible D gene (6 bases). Germline loops: CDR1 SNHLY, CDR2 FYNNEI. Between the trimmed V and J ends, which lost 6 bases and 5 bases, there was a span of 16 bases. CDR3 size: 14 residues. The CDR3 nucleotides are TGTGCCAGCAGCGGGTTCTTCCAGGGGGAGACCCAGTACTTC. This codes for CASSGFFQGETQYF.

This sequence joins TRBV19 and TRBJ1-1, with D unclear. CDR3 length equals 12 residues. Looked up from germline, CDR1 is LNHDA and CDR2 is SQIVND (reference sequence). V was trimmed by 6 bases and J by 7 bases, leaving 12 bases between them. CDR3 amino acids: CASSFLGSEAFF. DNA for the CDR3: TGTGCCAGTAGCTTTCTGGGCAGTGAAGCTTTCTTT.

V and J are TRBV29-1 and TRBJ1-1, with 7 bases lining up with TRBD1. The germline gives CDR1 SQVTM, CDR2 ANQGSEA. V shed 6 bases and J 2 bases; nucleotides not matched to a gene: 9. This CDR3 is 14 amino acids long. The CDR3 sequence is CSVLGQISNTEAFF. The CDR3 nucleotides are TGCAGCGTCTTGGGACAGATATCCAACACTGAAGCTTTCTTT.

The V call is TRBV28, the J call TRBJ2-5; 11 nucleotides align to TRBD2. The CDR3 contains 16 residues. J gave up 5 bases and V 3 bases, and 8 bases lay outside the gene matches. Germline V gene lookup returns CDR1 MDHEN and CDR2 SYDVKM. CDR3: CASSFFSGGAGETQYF. CDR3 DNA: TGTGCCAGCAGTTTTTTTAGCGGGGGGGCCGGGGAGACCCAGTACTTC. Looking up the rest from reference TRBV28 and TRBJ2-5 gives the full variable domain: DVKVTQSSRYLVKRTGEKVFLECVQDMDHENMFWYRQDPGLGLRLIYFSYDVKMKEKGDIPEGYSVSREKKERFSLILESASTNQTSMYLCASSFFSGGAGETQYFGPGTRLLVL.

The count of this clone is one. V gene TRBV6-2 or TRBV6-3 combines with J gene TRBJ1-5, with 8 bases fitting TRBD1. Germline loops: CDR1 MNHEY, CDR2 SVGEGT. The CDR3 has 14 amino acids. Trimming at V came to 6 bases and at J to 3 bases, leaving 4 bases not matched to a gene. CDR3 in DNA: TGTGCCAGCAGCAGCAGGGGGCCCAATCAGCCCCAGCATTTT. This gives the protein CASSSRGPNQPQHF.

The rearrangement joins TRBV18 to TRBJ2-1, with a tentative D call TRBD2 (6 bases). CDR1 and CDR2 (germline): KGHSH, LQKENI. Deletions cut 6 bases from V and 11 bases from J, with 14 bases between. This CDR3 has 12 amino acids. This CDR3 is CASSPGTGQQFF. CDR3 sequence (DNA): TGTGCCAGCTCCCCCGGGACTGGCCAGCAGTTCTTC.

The J gene is TRBJ2-6, the V gene TRBV19; D gene uncertain. The CDR3 consists of 14 residues. The V and J ends lost 7 bases and 0 bases respectively, with 7 bases between them. CDR1 LNHDA and CDR2 SQIVND come from the germline V gene (reference sequence). CDR3 DNA sequence: TGTGCCAGTATTGCGTCCTCTGGGGCCAACGTCCTGACTTTC. It translates to CASIASSGANVLTF.

This clone was seen just once. Relative to the germline gene, one junction end is altered; a read error may explain this. The gene calls are TRBV7-7 and TRBJ2-2, with D possibly TRBD2 on 6 matching bases. Germline lookup yields CDR1 SSHAT and CDR2 FNYEAQ (reference sequence). The length of the CDR3 is 15 residues. CDR3 in amino acids: CASKAGGADTGELFF. The DNA of the CDR3 is TGTGCTAGCAAGGCAGGAGGGGCGGACACCGGGGAGCTGTTTTTT.

The chain recombines TRBV19 with TRBJ1-3, with D unresolved. Germline CDR1 reads LNHDA; CDR2 reads SQIVND (reference sequence). Trimming stripped 6 bases from V and 0 bases from J, with 18 bases between. CDR3 length equals 17 residues. CDR3 sequence: CASRMGRQATSGNTIYF. The CDR3, as DNA: TGTGCCAGTAGAATGGGCCGCCAGGCCACCTCTGGAAACACCATATATTTT.

The gene calls are TRBV6-5 and TRBJ1-1, with 9 bases fitting TRBD1. The CDR3 extends over 15 amino acids. Germline V gene data show CDR1 as MNHEY and CDR2 as SVGAGI. V lost 6 bases and J lost 1; bases outside the gene matches: 6. CDR3 protein: CASRTHRGRNTEAFF. The CDR3 DNA sequence: TGTGCCAGCAGGACCCACAGGGGGCGGAACACTGAAGCTTTCTTT.

A few counts support this clone. The gene calls are TRBV4-2 and TRBJ1-4, with unresolved D. The CDR3 runs 17 residues. V shed 1 base and J shed 3 bases, with 15 bases lying between them. Germline V CDR1 and CDR2: LGHNA, YNFKEQ. The CDR3 DNA reads as TGTGCCAGCAGCCAAGGGCCCGGCGGCTCGTCTAATGAAAAACTGTTTTTT. It translates to CASSQGPGGSSNEKLFF.

This clone was picked up a small number of times. The chain joins TRBV11-2 to TRBJ1-2; 11 nucleotides align to TRBD1. CDR3 size: 15 residues. Germline V gives CDR1 SGHAT, CDR2 FQNNGV. Trimming at V came to 6 bases and at J to 3 bases, leaving 6 bases not matched to a gene. The CDR3 sequence: CASSLGQGAYYGYTF. The CDR3, as DNA: TGTGCCAGCAGTCTTGGACAGGGGGCTTACTATGGCTACACCTTC. Variable domain in full (rest from reference TRBV11-2 and TRBJ1-2): EAGVAQSPRYKIIEKRQSVAFWCNPISGHATLYWYQQILGQGPKLLIQFQNNGVVDDSQLPKDRFSAERLKGVDSTLKIQPAKLEDSAVYLCASSLGQGAYYGYTFGSGTRLTVV.

This chain joins TRBV5-6 and TRBJ1-4; D ambiguous. Germline CDR1 and CDR2: SGHDT and YYEEEE. Trimming pared 3 bases from V and 7 bases from J, leaving 10 bases between. The CDR3 extends over 13 amino acids. CDR3 in DNA: TGTGCCAGCAGCTCGTCGGGGATTGAAAAACTGTTTTTT. Translated, it gives CASSSSGIEKLFF.

V and J are TRBV5-4 and TRBJ2-2; possible D gene TRBD1, 5 bases. The CDR3 extends over 12 amino acids. Germline V lookup: CDR1 SGHNT, CDR2 YYREEE (reference sequence). The V and J ends lost 3 bases and 7 bases respectively, with 7 bases between them. CDR3 nucleotides: TGTGCCAGCAGCTCAAGGGGCGGGGAGCTGTTTTTT. It encodes CASSSRGGELFF.

This chain's CDR3 is CASSPPRAGGVEKLFF. CDR3 coding DNA: TGTGCCAGCTCACCTCCCCGGGCAGGGGGAGTTGAAAAACTGTTTTTT. The J gene is TRBJ1-4, the V gene TRBV18; 7 bases line up with TRBD1. CDR1 KGHSH and CDR2 LQKENI come from the germline V gene. The CDR3 sequence is 16 residues long. Trimming cost V 3 bases and J 7 bases; bases outside gene matches: 11.

This rearrangement joins TRBV5-4 to TRBJ1-2, with no clear D. Per germline, CDR1 SGHNT and CDR2 YYREEE (reference sequence). V was pared by 0 bases and J by 6 bases, with 9 bases between. The CDR3 extends over 13 amino acids. The CDR3 is CASSLATINGYTF. The CDR3 DNA reads TGTGCCAGCAGCTTGGCAACAATTAATGGCTACACCTTC.

The rearrangement uses TRBV10-3 and TRBJ1-2; a weak D match, TRBD1 (6 bases). This CDR3 is 13 amino acids long. The germline V gene encodes CDR1 ENHRY and CDR2 SYGVKD. The V end was cut by 0 bases, the J end by 7 bases, with 9 bases between. CDR3 bases: TGTGCCATCAGTGAGTCGGGACAAACTGGCTACACCTTC. Protein: CAISESGQTGYTF.

This chain joins TRBV11-3 and TRBJ2-3; a possible D gene is TRBD2 (6 bases). V was pared by 4 bases and J by 0 bases, with 14 bases between. Looked up from germline, CDR1 is SGHNT and CDR2 is YENEEA. The CDR3 is made up of 16 amino acids. DNA for the CDR3: TGTGCCAGCAGCTCGGGGCGGGAAGCTAGCACAGATACGCAGTATTTT. This sequence encodes CASSSGREASTDTQYF.

The V and J genes are TRBV7-2 and TRBJ1-1, with 10 bases fitting TRBD1. J was trimmed by 5 bases and V by 5 bases; bases with no gene match: 11. This CDR3 contains 16 residues. Germline V CDR1 and CDR2: SGHTA, FQGNSA. CDR3 nucleotide sequence: TGTGCCAGCAGCCCTCCTAGACAGGGGGCGCGGACTGAAGCTTTCTTT. Protein sequence: CASSPPRQGARTEAFF.

This chain links TRBV5-3 with TRBJ1-5; TRBD1 is a possible D gene (6 bases). TRBV5-3 is identified as an open reading frame with a role that is uncertain. Deletions cut 7 bases from V and 7 bases from J, with 15 bases between. The CDR3 is 13 amino acids. The CDR3 here is CARPRGRGQPQHF. DNA of the CDR3: TGTGCCAGACCCAGGGGCCGAGGACAGCCCCAGCATTTT.